Listed below are T cell receptor beta chains from one sample, sequenced in a study of cytomegalovirus exposure and HLA in healthy donors. Data came from immunoSEQ multiplex PCR; TCRdb stores just in-frame clones and leaves some out. The sample has over 100,000 clones. Sequenced sample: PBMCs. These receptors were obtained from a man aged 35 to 55 in good health and CMV-seropositive. CDR3s include the opening cysteine and the closing phenylalanine or tryptophan. Fields, in order: J gene, D gene, V gene, CDR3 DNA, CDR3 protein. D genes are given only for firm matches.

TRBJ2-5 NA TRBV6-1 TGTGCCAGCAGTTATGGGGAGCTCCAAGAGACCCAGTACTTC CASSYGELQETQYF
TRBJ2-7 NA TRBV7-9 TGTGCCAGCAGCCTCCCAACAGGGGAGCAGTACTTC CASSLPTGEQYF
TRBJ2-6 NA TRBV21-1 TGTGCCAGCAGCAAAAAAATCCGCGAGGGTGGTAGCTCTGGGGCCAACGTCCTGACTTTC CASSKKIREGGSSGANVLTF
TRBJ1-3 NA TRBV14 TGTGCCAGCAGCCAAGATGGGTCTGACTACTCTGGAAACACCATATATTTT CASSQDGSDYSGNTIYF
TRBJ2-2 TRBD2 TRBV7-2 TGTGCCAGCAGCTCCCTTGCGGGACTAAACACCGGGGAGCTGTTTTTT CASSSLAGLNTGELFF
TRBJ1-2 TRBD1 TRBV18 TGTGCCAGCTCAAGCAGGGGGCTCTATGGCTACACCTTC CASSSRGLYGYTF
TRBJ1-6 TRBD1 TRBV13 TGTGCCAGCAGCGCCTACAGGGGAGGTGGGAGTTCACCCCTCCACTTT CASSAYRGGGSSPLHF
TRBJ2-5 TRBD2 TRBV2 TGTGCCAGCAGTGAAGGGACTAGCGGTCAAGAGACCCAGTACTTC CASSEGTSGQETQYF
TRBJ1-2 NA TRBV11-2 TGTGCCAGCAGCTTAGTATCACAGGGTTATGGCTACACCTTC CASSLVSQGYGYTF
TRBJ2-3 TRBD2 TRBV2 TGTGCCACCAAGTTCGGGCTAGCGGCCACAGATACGCAGTATTTT CATKFGLAATDTQYF
TRBJ2-1 NA TRBV15 TGTGCCACCAGCAGAGCCGGGGGAAACGAGCAGTTCTTC CATSRAGGNEQFF
TRBJ2-2 NA TRBV5-1 TGCGCCAGCAGTAAGAACACCGGGGAGCTGTTTTTT CASSKNTGELFF
TRBJ2-1 TRBD2 TRBV5-6 TGTGCCAGCAGCTTGGAGGCTAGCGGGAGGGCCAAATTTCTTGAGCAGTTCTTC CASSLEASGRAKFLEQFF
TRBJ1-2 TRBD1 TRBV28 TGTGCCAGCAGTCTCTATAGGACAGGGGGATCTATCTATGGCTACACCTTC CASSLYRTGGSIYGYTF
TRBJ1-5 NA TRBV28 TGTGCCAGCAGTTCCGGGACTCATAGCAATCAGCCCCAGCATTTT CASSSGTHSNQPQHF
TRBJ1-5 NA TRBV5-5 TGTGCCAGCAGTTCCACAGATTTTTGGCCCCAGCATTTT CASSSTDFWPQHF
TRBJ2-2 NA TRBV9 TGTGCCAGCAGCAGTAGTCTCGCCGGGGAGCTGTTTTTT CASSSSLAGELFF
TRBJ2-7 NA TRBV2 TGTGCCAGCAGTCCGACGGCGCAGGGCTACGAGCAGTACTTC CASSPTAQGYEQYF
TRBJ2-4 TRBD1 TRBV18 TGTGCCAGCTCACCCCTGGACAGGGAAAACATTCAGTACTTC CASSPLDRENIQYF
TRBJ2-7 NA TRBV7-8 TGTGCCAGCCGAGGCCGGGAGCAGTACTTC CASRGREQYF
TRBJ2-1 TRBD2 TRBV18 TGTGCCAGCTCAGGGGGACTAGCGGGAGTTGTTAATGAGCAGTTCTTC CASSGGLAGVVNEQFF
TRBJ1-2 NA TRBV7-9 TGTGCCAGCAGCCCCCGGGGGGCCGGGTTGGAAATGGTAAACTATGGCTACACCTTC CASSPRGAGLEMVNYGYTF
TRBJ2-1 NA TRBV5-1 TGCGCCAGCAGCTTGGTCCTAGGCAATGAGCAGTTCTTC CASSLVLGNEQFF
TRBJ2-4 TRBD2 TRBV5-4 TGTGCCAGCAGCTTGCGCGGGAGGGTGAACATTCAGTACTTC CASSLRGRVNIQYF
TRBJ1-3 TRBD1 TRBV28 TGTGCCAGCAGCCAGACAGGGGGCGCTGGAAACACCATATATTTT CASSQTGGAGNTIYF
TRBJ1-1 NA TRBV11-3 TGTGCCAGCAGCGTTACAGGGACGCAAGCTTTCTTT CASSVTGTQAFF
TRBJ2-7 TRBD1 TRBV7-9 TGTGCCAGCAGTGGGGGACAGGGGGCGACTGAGCAGTACTTC CASSGGQGATEQYF
TRBJ2-1 NA TRBV6-5 TGTGCCAGCAGTTACTCGGTGATAGCGGCCTACAATGAGCAGTTCTTC CASSYSVIAAYNEQFF
TRBJ2-1 TRBD2 TRBV10-3 TGTGCCGCCGGTCCTAGCGGGACTTACAATGAGCAGTTCTTC CAAGPSGTYNEQFF
TRBJ2-2 TRBD1 TRBV7-8 TGTGCCAGCAGCGAAACCGGGACAGGGGGTACCGGGGAGCTGTTTTTT CASSETGTGGTGELFF
TRBJ2-7 NA TRBV7-3 TGTGCCAGCAGCTTAACGGCTACAGGCTCCTACGAGCAGTACTTC CASSLTATGSYEQYF
TRBJ1-2 TRBD1 TRBV6-1 TGTGCCAGCAGTGACAAGGGGGCGCGGATTTCGTATGGCTACACCTTC CASSDKGARISYGYTF
TRBJ1-1 NA TRBV5-6 TGTGCCAGCAGCTTTTGGCCCACTAAGACCCGGTCCCCTGAAGCTTTCTTT CASSFWPTKTRSPEAFF
TRBJ2-1 NA TRBV6-6 TGTGCCAGCAGTCCCTCGGGCAATGAGCAGTTCTTC CASSPSGNEQFF
TRBJ1-1 TRBD1 TRBV4-2 TGTGCCAGCAGCCAAACTCCCGGGACAGGGAACACTGAAGCTTTCTTT CASSQTPGTGNTEAFF
TRBJ2-7 TRBD1 TRBV27 TGTGCCACCAGACAGGGGAACTACGAGCAGTACTTC CATRQGNYEQYF
TRBJ1-2 NA TRBV4-2 TGTGCCAGCAGCCACCGGGAGTACTATGGCTACACCTTC CASSHREYYGYTF
TRBJ1-5 NA TRBV7-6 TGTGCCAGCAGCTTCGACAGAGATCAGCCCCAGCATTTT CASSFDRDQPQHF
TRBJ1-1 NA TRBV7-2 TGTGCCAGCAGCTTGTTACTCACTGAAGCTTTCTTT CASSLLLTEAFF
TRBJ2-3 NA TRBV5-1 TGCGCCAGCAGCCTAGGGAGAGACGTGGATACGCAGTATTTT CASSLGRDVDTQYF